This T cell receptor (beta chain) appears in the sequencing data of a study of blood T cells in healthy people across ages. Staff drew about 10 milliliters of peripheral blood from each donor. The study's findings and limits: Long-lived donors exceeded aged donors in naive CD4+ cells and diversity. It was held that diversity estimates obtained from one million T cells represented underestimates.

Primers used in a second PCR of about 7 to 11 cycles were a sample-barcoded 5' primer and a J-beta primer mix. At least 2.5 million CDR3-containing paired-end reads were obtained per sample. MiXCR, run by TCRdb on the 5' RACE reads, gives a single entry per CDR3 protein. The table includes approximately 900,000 distinct CDR3 sequences, about 44% detected once. As regards this clonotype: What it recognizes is unknown.

Trimming removed 5 bases from V and 1 base from J, with 11 bases in between. In germline, CDR1 is SGHTA, CDR2 FQGNSA. The CDR3 has 14 amino acids. This receptor was identified in a man aged 25 to 40 in good health. The V and J genes are TRBV7-2 and TRBJ2-5; TRBD2 is a possible D gene (5 bases). Sequences were obtained from blood. DNA for the CDR3: TGTGCCAGCAGCGATAGGACTCTCCAAGAGACCCAGTACTTC. Its translation: CASSDRTLQETQYF. The whole variable domain, filled in from reference TRBV7-2 and TRBJ2-5, reads GAGVSQSPSNKVTEKGKDVELRCDPISGHTALYWYRQSLGQGLEFLIYFQGNSAPDKSGLPSDRFSAERTGGSVSTLTIQRTQQEDSAVYLCASSDRTLQETQYFGPGTRLLVL.